This T cell receptor (beta chain) was captured by sequencing in a study of blood T cell repertoires in COVID-19. About the study: Researchers got acute and convalescent COVID-19 samples from the United States, Italy and Spain. The cDNA or gDNA used as material had been derived from T cells, B-cell-depleted T cells, or PBMCs.

As originally analysed: Researchers report that nucleated cell counts were estimated from reference gene primer amplification. This table comes from immunoSEQ multiplex PCR, and its TCRdb copy is limited to in-frame clones, with some not included. The V and J calls and the clone size are those of that table, but D and trimming were determined from the DNA. Of roughly 50,000 clones detected, roughly 90% appear once; the ten largest clones hold 20%. This clone has just one count. V lost 2 bases and J lost 7; bases outside the gene matches: 10. The CDR3 covers 16 residues. Germline CDR1 and CDR2: SGHAT and FQNNGV.

Specimen: peripheral blood. This chain links TRBV11-2 with TRBJ1-4, with 7 bases fitting TRBD1. This clonotype originated in a human donor in a cohort sampled during active COVID-19. For the CDR3, the DNA is TGTGCCAGCAGCTTAAAAATTGAGGGGGCTGGTGAAAAACTGTTTTTT. This sequence encodes CASSLKIEGAGEKLFF.